This entry lists 29 T cell receptor beta chains sequenced from one sample in a study of shared clonotypes between healthy human individuals. The data were produced by immunoSEQ multiplex PCR, yet TCRdb's version contains in-frame clones alone and is incomplete. The table has millions of clones, approximately 93% seen once. Sequenced material: naive CD4+ T cells from PBMCs. Subset in this sample: CD45RA+ positively selected. The receptors shown here come from a man aged 18 to 30 in good health. Some clones in this sample may be carry-over from other donors' samples.

The chain has TRBV7-8 and TRBJ2-3, with TRBD1 identical over 10 bases. CDR3 length: 15 residues. The trim removed 5 bases at V and 8 bases at J, leaving 10 bases unmatched. Germline CDR1 reads SGHVS; CDR2 reads FQNEAQ. The CDR3 DNA follows: TGTGCCAGCAGCCCGCCGGGACAGGGGAGTCGTACGCAGTATTTT. Amino acids: CASSPPGQGSRTQYF.

CDR3: CASIGQGEGQPQHF. In DNA form, the CDR3 reads TGTGCCAGTATCGGACAGGGGGAGGGTCAGCCCCAGCATTTT. The genes are TRBV19 and TRBJ1-5, with TRBD1 matching over 10 bases. The J segment lost 6 bases and the V segment lost 7 bases, leaving 6 bases of the junction unmatched. There are 14 residues in the CDR3. Looked up from germline, CDR1 is LNHDA and CDR2 is SQIVND (reference sequence).

This clone has just one count. The chain carries TRBV27 and TRBJ2-6; D might be TRBD1 (5 bases). The CDR3 is 15 amino acids. Trimming left V 6 bases short and J 1 base short, with 10 bases between. CDR1 and CDR2 from the germline V gene are MNHEY and SMNVEV (reference sequence). CDR3 region: CASRIKGSGANVLTF. The DNA for the CDR3 is TGTGCCAGCAGGATCAAGGGGTCTGGGGCCAACGTCCTGACTTTC. Together with reference TRBV27 and TRBJ2-6, the CDR3 gives the full variable domain: EAQVTQNPRYLITVTGKKLTVTCSQNMNHEYMSWYRQDPGLGLRQIYYSMNVEVTDKGDVPEGYKVSRKEKRNFPLILESPSPNQTSLYFCASRIKGSGANVLTFGAGSRLTVL.

V usage is TRBV6-5 and J usage is TRBJ1-5; 8 nucleotides match TRBD1. The CDR3 consists of 15 residues. The junction had 10 bases not matched to a gene; V was cut back by 6 bases and J by 6 bases. CDR1 MNHEY and CDR2 SVGAGI come from the germline V gene. This CDR3 is CASSRQGMGSQPQHF. The CDR3 nucleotides read TGTGCCAGCAGCCGACAGGGGATGGGCAGTCAGCCCCAGCATTTT.

The chain is built from TRBV11-2 and TRBJ1-3, with D maybe TRBD1 (5 bases). Germline V gene data show CDR1 as SGHAT and CDR2 as FQNNGV. V shed 2 bases and J shed 2 bases, with 19 bases lying between them. The length of the CDR3 is 18 residues. CDR3 bases: TGTGCCAGCAGCTTAAGGGGATCCTTGACCTTAGCTGGAAACACCATATATTTT. It translates to CASSLRGSLTLAGNTIYF.

The chain links TRBV19 to TRBJ2-6; D is uncertain. The germline V gene encodes CDR1 LNHDA and CDR2 SQIVND (reference sequence). The ends were cut back, 5 bases at V and 1 base at J, with 15 bases in the middle. The CDR3 sequence is 17 residues long. DNA of the CDR3: TGTGCCAGTAGTCCTCAATTAGGTCAGTCTGGGGCCAACGTCCTGACTTTC. Translating gives CASSPQLGQSGANVLTF.

The chain uses TRBV15 and TRBJ1-2, with unresolved D. CDR1 and CDR2 (germline): LNHNV, YYDKDF (reference sequence). The CDR3 is 14 residues long. The germline V and J ends were trimmed by 5 bases and 6 bases, with 16 bases remaining between them. Written as DNA, the CDR3 is TGTGCCACCAGCGTCAACGGAAACCCCGATGGCTACACCTTC. It is translated as CATSVNGNPDGYTF.

The chain uses TRBV18 and TRBJ1-2; D remains ambiguous. V dropped 2 bases and J dropped 8 bases, with 9 bases sitting between them. CDR1 is KGHSH, CDR2 LQKENI, per germline. This CDR3 has 12 amino acids. Here the CDR3 reads CASSPGPEGYTF. The CDR3 DNA reads as TGTGCCAGCTCACCAGGGCCAGAGGGCTACACCTTC.

To note about this clone: Other nucleotide sequences from this sample produce the same CDR3. The chain has TRBV9 and TRBJ2-5, with D uncertain. The ends were cut back, 0 bases at V and 1 base at J, with 4 bases in the middle. The CDR3 totals 13 residues. Germline V lookup: CDR1 SGDLS, CDR2 YYNGEE. The CDR3, as DNA: TGTGCCAGCAGCGTAGCTAGCCAAGAGACCCAGTACTTC. Protein: CASSVASQETQYF.

This chain links TRBV11-2 with TRBJ2-1; D might be TRBD1 (5 bases). The CDR3 contains 15 residues. V lost 5 bases and J lost 1, with 12 bases in between. Germline values: CDR1 SGHAT, CDR2 FQNNGV. CDR3 nucleotides: TGTGCCAGCAGCGGGATTAGGGGATCCTACAATGAGCAGTTCTTC. This sequence encodes CASSGIRGSYNEQFF.

The V call is TRBV27, the J call TRBJ2-6; D is unclear. Germline CDR1 and CDR2: MNHEY and SMNVEV (reference sequence). The CDR3 totals 15 residues. V gave up 2 bases and J gave up 3 bases, with 8 bases separating them. The CDR3, as DNA: TGTGCCAGCAGTTTAATGTTTGGTGGGGCCAACGTCCTGACTTTC. Its protein product is CASSLMFGGANVLTF.

The chain recombines TRBV11-2 with TRBJ2-5; a weak D match, TRBD2 (6 bases). This CDR3 is built from 16 residues. From germline, CDR1 is SGHAT and CDR2 FQNNGV. V was trimmed by 1 base and J by 2 bases, leaving 14 bases between them. CDR3 in amino acids: CASSLVTGTSQETQYF. CDR3 coding DNA: TGTGCCAGCAGCTTAGTAACCGGGACTTCTCAAGAGACCCAGTACTTC.

The chain employs TRBV19 and TRBJ2-5, with TRBD1 matching 8 bases. Germline CDR1 and CDR2: LNHDA and SQIVND (reference sequence). This CDR3 comprises 14 residues. The trim removed 2 bases at V and 4 bases at J, leaving 3 bases unmatched. CDR3 nucleotide sequence: TGTGCCAGTAGTATACAGGGGGCGGGAGAGACCCAGTACTTC. Translating it yields CASSIQGAGETQYF.

Regarding this clone: In the same sample, other DNA sequences code for this CDR3. The chain uses TRBV18 and TRBJ1-4; TRBD1 aligns across 7 bases. The V and J ends lost 0 bases and 8 bases, in that order; junction bases with no gene match: 6. The CDR3 spans 15 residues. Per germline, CDR1 KGHSH and CDR2 LQKENI. The CDR3 spells CASSPPGQRGEKLFF. CDR3 DNA sequence: TGTGCCAGCTCACCACCGGGACAGAGGGGAGAAAAACTGTTTTTT.

The V call is TRBV28, the J call TRBJ2-7; 8 bases match TRBD1. CDR1 and CDR2 (germline): MDHEN, SYDVKM. This CDR3 contains 14 residues. V lost 6 bases, J lost 1 base, and 5 bases stayed unmatched. This CDR3 is CASRGRTGSYEQYF. The CDR3, as DNA: TGTGCCAGCAGAGGAAGGACAGGGTCCTACGAGCAGTACTTC. Complete variable domain (other parts from reference TRBV28 and TRBJ2-7): DVKVTQSSRYLVKRTGEKVFLECVQDMDHENMFWYRQDPGLGLRLIYFSYDVKMKEKGDIPEGYSVSREKKERFSLILESASTNQTSMYLCASRGRTGSYEQYFGPGTRLTVT.

This clone appeared once. The chain is built from TRBV6-1 and TRBJ2-2; perhaps TRBD2 as D (6 bases). Looked up from germline, CDR1 is MNHNS and CDR2 is SASEGT. Trimming shortened V by 5 bases and J by 6 bases, and 16 bases separated the two germline ends. The CDR3 covers 15 residues. The CDR3 sequence is CASSRATGVPGELFF. In DNA form, the CDR3 reads TGTGCCAGCAGTCGTGCAACGGGGGTCCCCGGGGAGCTGTTTTTT.

V and J are TRBV6-5 and TRBJ2-2; D perhaps matches TRBD1 (6 bases). The CDR3 loop spans 13 amino acids. Germline V gene data show CDR1 as MNHEY and CDR2 as SVGAGI. V lost 5 bases and J lost 5, with 9 bases in between. The CDR3 reads CASSRQGTGELFF. CDR3 DNA sequence: TGTGCCAGCAGTCGTCAGGGGACCGGGGAGCTGTTTTTT.

The chain uses TRBV6-1 and TRBJ1-4, with D possibly TRBD1 on 5 matching bases. Germline V gene lookup returns CDR1 MNHNS and CDR2 SASEGT. This CDR3 is built from 15 residues. V was trimmed by 4 bases and J by 6 bases, leaving 15 bases between them. This CDR3 is CASSVSGRGYEKLFF. In DNA, the CDR3 is TGTGCCAGCAGTGTTAGTGGGAGGGGATATGAAAAACTGTTTTTT.

The chain carries TRBV28 and TRBJ2-7; no clear D gene. The CDR3 length is 15 residues. The germline V and J ends were trimmed by 6 bases and 2 bases, with 17 bases remaining between them. The germline V gene has CDR1 MDHEN and CDR2 SYDVKM. For the CDR3, the DNA is TGTGCCAGCAGGGGAAGTAGTAAGCCCGCCTACGAGCAGTACTTC. Translated: CASRGSSKPAYEQYF. Full variable domain (remainder filled in from reference TRBV28 and TRBJ2-7): DVKVTQSSRYLVKRTGEKVFLECVQDMDHENMFWYRQDPGLGLRLIYFSYDVKMKEKGDIPEGYSVSREKKERFSLILESASTNQTSMYLCASRGSSKPAYEQYFGPGTRLTVT.

Details on this clone: Distinct nucleotide sequences in the sample also encode this CDR3. V is TRBV5-1 and J is TRBJ2-5; unclear D gene. Germline values: CDR1 SGHRS, CDR2 YFSETQ. Between the trimmed V and J ends, which lost 0 bases and 4 bases, there was a span of 7 bases. This CDR3 comprises 13 residues. The CDR3 loop is CASSLDGRETQYF. The CDR3 coding sequence is TGCGCCAGCAGCTTGGACGGAAGAGAGACCCAGTACTTC.

This clone has only one observation. This rearrangement joins TRBV27 to TRBJ2-3; 10 positions match TRBD2. The CDR3 consists of 18 residues. Trimming at V came to 2 bases and at J to 1 base, leaving 9 bases not matched to a gene. Germline V gene sequence: CDR1 MNHEY, CDR2 SMNVEV (reference sequence). The CDR3 DNA reads as TGTGCCAGCAGTTTACTAGCGGGGGACCCTAGGGGCACAGATACGCAGTATTTT. Residues: CASSLLAGDPRGTDTQYF.

The chain carries TRBV7-2 and TRBJ2-3; 7 positions agree with TRBD1. Trimming cost V 5 bases and J 4 bases; bases outside gene matches: 6. Germline assignment: CDR1 SGHTA and CDR2 FQGNSA. This CDR3 region has 14 residues. CDR3 nucleotides: TGTGCCAGCAGCCTCAGACAGGGCGCAGATACGCAGTATTTT. It encodes CASSLRQGADTQYF.

The chain uses TRBV20-1 and TRBJ2-5, with D maybe TRBD2 (6 bases). Between the trimmed V and J ends, which lost 6 bases and 5 bases, there was a span of 10 bases. The CDR3 covers 11 residues. CDR1 and CDR2 (germline): DFQATT, SNEGSKA (reference sequence). The CDR3 sequence is CSAPGEETQYF. The CDR3 region has the DNA TGCAGTGCCCCGGGGGAGGAGACCCAGTACTTC.

The table lists this clone with a few counts. This chain joins TRBV4-3 and TRBJ1-1; the D is unclear. This CDR3 has 13 amino acids. The V end lost 0 bases, the J end lost 7 bases, and 9 bases lay between the germline ends. CDR1 LGHNA and CDR2 YSLEER come from the germline V gene. The CDR3 nucleotides are TGCGCCAGCAGCCAAGATGAGGCACATGAAGCTTTCTTT. Protein: CASSQDEAHEAFF.

The rearrangement links TRBV19 to TRBJ2-7; D could derive from TRBD1 or TRBD2 (5 bases each). Trimming took 4 bases from V and 2 from J, leaving 15 bases between them. The CDR3 extends over 15 amino acids. Per the germline V gene, CDR1 is LNHDA and CDR2 is SQIVND (reference sequence). For the CDR3, the DNA is TGTGCCAGTAGTACCTCGTCCGGGACCACCTACGAGCAGTACTTC. Translating gives CASSTSSGTTYEQYF. Variable domain in full (rest from reference TRBV19 and TRBJ2-7): DGGITQSPKYLFRKEGQNVTLSCEQNLNHDAMYWYRQDPGQGLRLIYYSQIVNDFQKGDIAEGYSVSREKKESFPLTVTSAQKNPTAFYLCASSTSSGTTYEQYFGPGTRLTVT.

The chain carries TRBV7-3 and TRBJ1-2, with D unresolved. The germline V and J ends were trimmed by 5 bases and 4 bases, with 11 bases remaining between them. Per the germline V gene, CDR1 is SGHTA and CDR2 is FQGTGA. This CDR3 is 13 amino acids long. The chain's CDR3 is CASSPDKSYGYTF. In nucleotides, the CDR3 is TGTGCCAGCAGCCCAGACAAGAGCTATGGCTACACCTTC.

V and J are TRBV30 and TRBJ1-4; D is unclear. The CDR3 runs 15 residues. Germline V gene lookup returns CDR1 GTSNPN and CDR2 SVGIG (reference sequence). The V end lost 3 bases, the J end lost 4 bases, and 15 bases lay between the germline ends. The CDR3 region is CAWSLPETLNEKLFF. CDR3 DNA: TGTGCCTGGAGCCTCCCCGAGACCCTTAATGAAAAACTGTTTTTT.

The CDR3: CAIRSGLARETQYF. For the CDR3, the DNA is TGTGCCATCAGGTCGGGACTAGCGCGGGAGACCCAGTACTTC. The chain employs TRBV10-3 and TRBJ2-5; 10 bases map to TRBD2. V lost 6 bases to trimming and J lost 5 bases; unmatched junction nucleotides: 6. The CDR3 covers 14 residues. CDR1 and CDR2 from the germline V gene are ENHRY and SYGVKD.

Notes on this clone: The sample has other DNA sequences that encode this CDR3 too. J is TRBJ1-5 and V is TRBV5-1; 8 bases fit TRBD1. The CDR3 loop spans 15 amino acids. Germline V lookup: CDR1 SGHRS, CDR2 YFSETQ. The V gene end was trimmed by 0 bases and the J gene end by 3 bases; junction bases not matched to a gene: 2. DNA for the CDR3: TGCGCCAGCAGCTTGGGACAGGGGATCAATCAGCCCCAGCATTTT. Its protein is CASSLGQGINQPQHF.